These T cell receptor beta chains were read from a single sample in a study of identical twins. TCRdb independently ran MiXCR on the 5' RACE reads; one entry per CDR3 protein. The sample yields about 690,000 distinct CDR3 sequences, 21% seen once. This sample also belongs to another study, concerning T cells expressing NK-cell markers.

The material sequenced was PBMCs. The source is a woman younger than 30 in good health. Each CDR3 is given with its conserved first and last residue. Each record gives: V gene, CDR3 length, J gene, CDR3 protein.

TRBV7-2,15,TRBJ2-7,CASSPRISPTYEQYF
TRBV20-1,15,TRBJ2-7,CSARDGRGISYEQYF
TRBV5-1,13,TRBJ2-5,CASGQGERETQYF
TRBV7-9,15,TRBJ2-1,CASRDGSGGYNEQFF
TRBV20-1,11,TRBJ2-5,CSARGAGTQYF
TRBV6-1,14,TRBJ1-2,CASSTPGPNYGYTF
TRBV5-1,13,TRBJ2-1,CASNSGADNEQFF
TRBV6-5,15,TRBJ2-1,CASSYSLAADNEQFF
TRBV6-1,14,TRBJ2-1,CASRDGGSYNEQFF
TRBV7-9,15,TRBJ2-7,CASSPRQGGAYEQYF
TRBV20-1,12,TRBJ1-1,CSAPVSTAEAFF
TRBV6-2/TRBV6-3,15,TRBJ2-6,CASSQNPGGANVLTF
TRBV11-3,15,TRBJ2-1,CASSPRETAYNEQFF
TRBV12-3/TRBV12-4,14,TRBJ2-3,CASSTDSYTDTQYF
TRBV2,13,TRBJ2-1,CASGGFSYNEQFF
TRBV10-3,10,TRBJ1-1,CAIRGTEAFF
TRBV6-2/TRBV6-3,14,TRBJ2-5,CASSLTALRETQYF
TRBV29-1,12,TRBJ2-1,CSVRDGYNEQFF
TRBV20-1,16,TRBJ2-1,CSARDVETSGVDEQFF
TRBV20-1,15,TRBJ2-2,CSASLSGVNTGELFF